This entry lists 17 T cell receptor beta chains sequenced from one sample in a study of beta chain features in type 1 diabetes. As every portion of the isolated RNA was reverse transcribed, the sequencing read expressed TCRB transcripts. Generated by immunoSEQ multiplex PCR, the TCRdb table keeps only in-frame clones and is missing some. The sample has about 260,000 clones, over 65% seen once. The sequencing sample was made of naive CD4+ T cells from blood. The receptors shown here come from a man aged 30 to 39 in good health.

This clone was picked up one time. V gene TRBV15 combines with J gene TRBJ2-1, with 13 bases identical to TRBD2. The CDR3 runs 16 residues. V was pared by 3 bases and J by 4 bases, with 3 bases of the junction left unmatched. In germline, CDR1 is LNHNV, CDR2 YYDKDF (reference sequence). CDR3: CATSRGLAGRYNEQFF. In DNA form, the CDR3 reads TGTGCCACCAGCAGGGGACTAGCGGGAAGATACAATGAGCAGTTCTTC.

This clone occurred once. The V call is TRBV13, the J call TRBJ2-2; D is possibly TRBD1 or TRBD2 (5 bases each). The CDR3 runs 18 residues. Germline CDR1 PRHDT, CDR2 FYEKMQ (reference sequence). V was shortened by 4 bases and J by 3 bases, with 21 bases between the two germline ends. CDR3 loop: CASSSIPVGALDTGELFF. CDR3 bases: TGTGCCAGCAGCTCTATTCCCGTCGGGGCTCTGGACACCGGGGAGCTGTTTTTT.

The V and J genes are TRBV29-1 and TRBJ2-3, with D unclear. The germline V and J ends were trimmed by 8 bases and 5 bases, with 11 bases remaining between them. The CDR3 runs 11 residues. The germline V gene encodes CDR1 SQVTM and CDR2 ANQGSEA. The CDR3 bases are TGCAGCTTAGGGTTAGGAGATACGCAGTATTTT. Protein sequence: CSLGLGDTQYF.

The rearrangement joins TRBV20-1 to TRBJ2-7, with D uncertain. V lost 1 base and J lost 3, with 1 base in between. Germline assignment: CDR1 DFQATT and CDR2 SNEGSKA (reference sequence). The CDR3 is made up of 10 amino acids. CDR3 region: CSARGYEQYF. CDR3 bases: TGCAGTGCTAGAGGCTACGAGCAGTACTTC.

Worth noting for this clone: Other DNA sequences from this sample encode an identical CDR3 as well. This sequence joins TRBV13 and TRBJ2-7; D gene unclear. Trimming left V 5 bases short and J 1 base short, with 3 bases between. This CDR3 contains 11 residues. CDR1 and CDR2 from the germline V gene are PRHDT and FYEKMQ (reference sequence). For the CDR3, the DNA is TGTGCCAGCAGCCTATCCTACGAGCAGTACTTC. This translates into CASSLSYEQYF.

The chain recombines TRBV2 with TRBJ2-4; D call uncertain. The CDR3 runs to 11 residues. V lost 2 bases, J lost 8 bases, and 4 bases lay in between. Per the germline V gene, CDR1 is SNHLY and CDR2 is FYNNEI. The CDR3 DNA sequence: TGTGCCAGCAGTGAACTATACATTCAGTACTTC. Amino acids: CASSELYIQYF.

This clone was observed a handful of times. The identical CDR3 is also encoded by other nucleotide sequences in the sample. CDR3 residues: CAWSVGYGYTF. The CDR3 coding sequence is TGTGCCTGGAGTGTGGGCTATGGCTACACCTTC. This chain connects TRBV30 to TRBJ1-2; D remains unclear. There are 11 residues in the CDR3. The ends were cut back, 0 bases at V and 4 bases at J, with 3 bases in the middle. Per the germline V gene, CDR1 is GTSNPN and CDR2 is SVGIG (reference sequence).

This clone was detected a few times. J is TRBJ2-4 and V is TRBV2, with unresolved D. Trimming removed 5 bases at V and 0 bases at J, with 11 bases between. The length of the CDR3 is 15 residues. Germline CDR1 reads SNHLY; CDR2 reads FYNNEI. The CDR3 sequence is CASSPPPLAKNIQYF. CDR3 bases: TGTGCCAGCAGTCCTCCTCCGCTAGCCAAAAACATTCAGTACTTC.

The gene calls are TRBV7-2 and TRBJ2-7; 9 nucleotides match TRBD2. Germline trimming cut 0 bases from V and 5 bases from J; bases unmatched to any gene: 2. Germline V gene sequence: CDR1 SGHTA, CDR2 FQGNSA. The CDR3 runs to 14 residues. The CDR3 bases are TGTGCCAGCAGCTTAGCGCTAGCGGGGAACGAGCAGTACTTC. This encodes CASSLALAGNEQYF.

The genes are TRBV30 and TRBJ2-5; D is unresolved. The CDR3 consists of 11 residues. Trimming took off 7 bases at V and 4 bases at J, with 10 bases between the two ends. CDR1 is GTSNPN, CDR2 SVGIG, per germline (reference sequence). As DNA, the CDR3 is TGTGCCTACCCCTTGGGAGAGACCCAGTACTTC. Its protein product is CAYPLGETQYF.

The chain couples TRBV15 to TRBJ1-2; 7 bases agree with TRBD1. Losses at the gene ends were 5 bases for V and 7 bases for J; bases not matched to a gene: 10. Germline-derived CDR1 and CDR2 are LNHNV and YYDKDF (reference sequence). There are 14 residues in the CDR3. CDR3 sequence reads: CATSPRTGPGGYTF. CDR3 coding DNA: TGTGCCACCAGCCCCCGGACAGGCCCTGGTGGCTACACCTTC.

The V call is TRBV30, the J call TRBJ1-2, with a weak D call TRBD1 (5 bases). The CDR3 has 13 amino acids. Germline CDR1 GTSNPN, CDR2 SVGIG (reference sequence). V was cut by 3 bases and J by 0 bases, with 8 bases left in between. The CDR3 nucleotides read TGTGCCTGGAGCGGGGCCCCTAACTATGGCTACACCTTC. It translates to CAWSGAPNYGYTF.

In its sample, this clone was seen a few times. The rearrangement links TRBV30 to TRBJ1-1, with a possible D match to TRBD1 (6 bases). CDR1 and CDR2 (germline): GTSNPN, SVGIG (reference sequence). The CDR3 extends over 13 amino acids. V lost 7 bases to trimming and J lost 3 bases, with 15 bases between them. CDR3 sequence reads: CALLRGADTEAFF. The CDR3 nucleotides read TGTGCCTTGCTACGGGGGGCGGACACTGAAGCTTTCTTT.

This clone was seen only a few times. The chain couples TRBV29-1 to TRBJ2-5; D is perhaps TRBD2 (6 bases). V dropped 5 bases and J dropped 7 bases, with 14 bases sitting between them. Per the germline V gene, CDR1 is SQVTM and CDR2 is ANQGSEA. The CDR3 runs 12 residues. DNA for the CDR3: TGCAGCGTTTACCACTGGGGAGGGACCCAGTACTTC. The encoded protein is CSVYHWGGTQYF. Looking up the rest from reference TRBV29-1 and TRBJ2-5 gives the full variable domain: SAVISQKPSRDICQRGTSLTIQCQVDSQVTMMFWYRQQPGQSLTLIATANQGSEATYESGFVIDKFPISRPNLTFSTLTVSNMSPEDSSIYLCSVYHWGGTQYFGPGTRLLVL.

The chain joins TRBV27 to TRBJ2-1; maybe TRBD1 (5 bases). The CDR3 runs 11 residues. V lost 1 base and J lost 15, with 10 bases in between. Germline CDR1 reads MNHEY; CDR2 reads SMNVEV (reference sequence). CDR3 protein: CASSLYRKLFF. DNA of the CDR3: TGTGCCAGCAGTTTATACAGGAAACTGTTCTTC.

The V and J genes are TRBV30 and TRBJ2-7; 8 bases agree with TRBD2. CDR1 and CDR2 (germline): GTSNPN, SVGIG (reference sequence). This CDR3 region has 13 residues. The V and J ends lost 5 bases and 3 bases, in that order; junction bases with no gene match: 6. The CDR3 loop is CAWSGTSGYEQYF. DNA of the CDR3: TGTGCCTGGTCGGGGACTAGTGGCTACGAGCAGTACTTC. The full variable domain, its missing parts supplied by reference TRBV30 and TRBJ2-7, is SQTIHQWPATLVQPVGSPLSLECTVEGTSNPNLYWYRQAAGRGLQLLFYSVGIGQISSEVPQNLSASRPQDRQFILSSKKLLLSDSGFYLCAWSGTSGYEQYFGPGTRLTVT.

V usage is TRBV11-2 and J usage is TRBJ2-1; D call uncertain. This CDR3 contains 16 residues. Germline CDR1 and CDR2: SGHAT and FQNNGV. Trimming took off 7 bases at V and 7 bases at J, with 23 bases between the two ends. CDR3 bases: TGTGCCAGCACCGCTTGGGTAGAATCGGTGAATAATGAGCAGTTCTTC. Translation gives CASTAWVESVNNEQFF.